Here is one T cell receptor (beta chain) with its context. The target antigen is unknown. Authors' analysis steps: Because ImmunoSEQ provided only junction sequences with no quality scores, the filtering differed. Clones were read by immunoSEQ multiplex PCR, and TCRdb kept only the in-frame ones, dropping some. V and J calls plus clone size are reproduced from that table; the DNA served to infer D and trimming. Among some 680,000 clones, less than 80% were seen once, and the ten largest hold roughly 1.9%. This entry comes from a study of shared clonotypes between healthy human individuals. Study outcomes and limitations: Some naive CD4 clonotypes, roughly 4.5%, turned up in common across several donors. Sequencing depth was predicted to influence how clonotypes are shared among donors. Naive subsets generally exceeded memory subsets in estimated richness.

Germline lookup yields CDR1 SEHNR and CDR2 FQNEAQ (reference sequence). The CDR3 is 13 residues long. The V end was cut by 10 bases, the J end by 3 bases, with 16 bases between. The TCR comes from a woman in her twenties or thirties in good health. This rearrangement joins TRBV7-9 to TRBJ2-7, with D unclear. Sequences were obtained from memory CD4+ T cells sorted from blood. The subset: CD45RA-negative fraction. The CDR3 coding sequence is TGTGCCACCGGCCAAGGAGCTGACTACGAGCAGTACTTC. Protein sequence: CATGQGADYEQYF.